The sequence of this TCR beta chain was determined in a study of blood T cell repertoires in COVID-19. On the study more broadly: Some COVID-19 samples were acute and others convalescent; all came from the United States, Italy and Spain. Nucleic acid was either cDNA or gDNA, and it came from T cells, B-cell-depleted T cells, or PBMCs.

CDR3 length: 17 residues. V was pared by 3 bases and J by 6 bases, with 11 bases of the junction left unmatched. In germline, CDR1 is MGHDK, CDR2 SYGVNS. Original handling: Amplification of reference gene primers provided the estimated nucleated cell counts. Sequenced by immunoSEQ multiplex PCR; TCRdb stores in-frame clones only, minus some. D and trimming come from the DNA, and the V and J calls and clone size come from that table. The sample yields 350,000 to 450,000 clones, about 91% seen once. Seattle's enrolled individuals joined amid active infection and were then monitored longitudinally. The chain carries TRBV25-1 and TRBJ1-6, with 7 bases aligning to TRBD1. The clonotype comes from a middle-aged woman with COVID-19, enrolled during active disease. Sequenced: peripheral blood. CDR3 sequence reads: CASSDPIRQGSNSPLHF. The CDR3 DNA reads TGTGCCAGCAGTGATCCAATTCGACAGGGCTCTAATTCACCCCTCCACTTT.